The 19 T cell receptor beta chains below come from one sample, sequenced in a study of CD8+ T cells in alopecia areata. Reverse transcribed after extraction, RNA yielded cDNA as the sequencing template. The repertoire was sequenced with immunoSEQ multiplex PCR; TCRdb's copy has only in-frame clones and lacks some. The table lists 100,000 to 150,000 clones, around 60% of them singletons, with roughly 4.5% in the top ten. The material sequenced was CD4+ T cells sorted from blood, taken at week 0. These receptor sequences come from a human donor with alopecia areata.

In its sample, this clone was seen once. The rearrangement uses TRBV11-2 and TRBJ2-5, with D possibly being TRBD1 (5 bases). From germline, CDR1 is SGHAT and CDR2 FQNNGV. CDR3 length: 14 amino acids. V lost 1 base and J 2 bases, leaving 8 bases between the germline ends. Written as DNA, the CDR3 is TGTGCCAGCAGCTTAGGCCAGGGTCAAGAGACCCAGTACTTC. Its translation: CASSLGQGQETQYF.

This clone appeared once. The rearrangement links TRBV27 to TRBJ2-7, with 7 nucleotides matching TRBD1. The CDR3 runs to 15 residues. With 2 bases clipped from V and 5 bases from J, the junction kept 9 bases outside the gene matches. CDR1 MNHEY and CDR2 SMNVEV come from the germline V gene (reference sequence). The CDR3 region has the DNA TGTGCCAGCAGTTTAGACAGGGCCCCAGGGGACGAGCAGTACTTC. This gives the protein CASSLDRAPGDEQYF.

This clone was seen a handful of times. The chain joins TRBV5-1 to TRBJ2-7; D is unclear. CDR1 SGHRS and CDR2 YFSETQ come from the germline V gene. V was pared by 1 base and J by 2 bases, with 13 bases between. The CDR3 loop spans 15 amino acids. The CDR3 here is CASSLSGPRPYEQYF. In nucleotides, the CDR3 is TGCGCCAGCAGCTTGTCTGGACCCAGGCCCTACGAGCAGTACTTC.

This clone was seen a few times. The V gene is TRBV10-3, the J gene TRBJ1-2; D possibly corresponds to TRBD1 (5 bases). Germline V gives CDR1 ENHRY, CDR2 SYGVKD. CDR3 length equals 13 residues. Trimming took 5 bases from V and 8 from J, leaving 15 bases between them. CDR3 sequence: CAISPQVIVGYTF. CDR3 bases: TGTGCCATCAGTCCACAGGTTATCGTGGGCTACACCTTC.

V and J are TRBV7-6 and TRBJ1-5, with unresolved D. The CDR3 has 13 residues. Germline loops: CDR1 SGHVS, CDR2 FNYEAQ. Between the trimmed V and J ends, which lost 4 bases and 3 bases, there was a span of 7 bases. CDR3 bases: TGTGCCAGCAGCTCGACACCCAATCAGCCCCAGCATTTT. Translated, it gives CASSSTPNQPQHF.

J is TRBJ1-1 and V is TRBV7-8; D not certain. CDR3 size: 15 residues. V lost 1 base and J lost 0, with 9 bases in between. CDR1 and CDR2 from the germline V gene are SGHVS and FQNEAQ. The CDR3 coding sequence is TGTGCCAGCAGCTTAGTCGGCAATCTGAACACTGAAGCTTTCTTT. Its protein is CASSLVGNLNTEAFF.

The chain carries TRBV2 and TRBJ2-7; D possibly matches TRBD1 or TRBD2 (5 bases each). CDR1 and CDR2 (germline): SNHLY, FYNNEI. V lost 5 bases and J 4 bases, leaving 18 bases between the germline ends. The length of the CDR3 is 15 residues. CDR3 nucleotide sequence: TGTGCCAGCAGTCCGGCCCCCGGGACCCCATACGAGCAGTACTTC. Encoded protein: CASSPAPGTPYEQYF.

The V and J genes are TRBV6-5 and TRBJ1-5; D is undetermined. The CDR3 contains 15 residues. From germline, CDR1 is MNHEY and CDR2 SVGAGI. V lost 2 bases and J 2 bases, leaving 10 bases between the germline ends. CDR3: CASSYGTDGNQPQHF. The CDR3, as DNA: TGTGCCAGCAGTTACGGCACCGACGGCAATCAGCCCCAGCATTTT.

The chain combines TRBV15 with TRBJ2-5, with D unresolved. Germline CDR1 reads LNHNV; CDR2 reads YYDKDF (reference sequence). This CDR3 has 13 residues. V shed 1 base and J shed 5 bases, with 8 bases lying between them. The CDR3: CATSRAGLETQYF. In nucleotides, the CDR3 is TGTGCCACCAGCAGAGCAGGCCTGGAGACCCAGTACTTC. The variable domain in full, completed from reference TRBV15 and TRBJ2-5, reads DAMVIQNPRYQVTQFGKPVTLSCSQTLNHNVMYWYQQKSSQAPKLLFHYYDKDFNNEADTPDNFQSRRPNTSFCFLDIRSPGLGDTAMYLCATSRAGLETQYFGPGTRLLVL.

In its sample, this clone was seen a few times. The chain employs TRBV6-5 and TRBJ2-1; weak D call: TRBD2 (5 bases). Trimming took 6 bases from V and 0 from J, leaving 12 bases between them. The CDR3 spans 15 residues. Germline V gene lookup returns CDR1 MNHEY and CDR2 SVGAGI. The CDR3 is CASRGSGSSYNEQFF. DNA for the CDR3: TGTGCCAGCAGAGGGAGCGGTAGCTCCTACAATGAGCAGTTCTTC.

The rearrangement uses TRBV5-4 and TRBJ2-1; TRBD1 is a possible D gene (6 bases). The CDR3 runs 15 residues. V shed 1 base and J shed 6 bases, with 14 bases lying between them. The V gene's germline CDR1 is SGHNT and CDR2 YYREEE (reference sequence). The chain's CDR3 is CASSLTTGSGNEQFF. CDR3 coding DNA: TGTGCCAGCAGCTTGACTACAGGGAGCGGCAATGAGCAGTTCTTC. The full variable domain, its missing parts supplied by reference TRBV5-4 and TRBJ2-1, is ETGVTQSPTHLIKTRGQQVTLRCSSQSGHNTVSWYQQALGQGPQFIFQYYREEENGRGNFPPRFSGLQFPNYSSELNVNALELDDSALYLCASSLTTGSGNEQFFGPGTRLTVL.

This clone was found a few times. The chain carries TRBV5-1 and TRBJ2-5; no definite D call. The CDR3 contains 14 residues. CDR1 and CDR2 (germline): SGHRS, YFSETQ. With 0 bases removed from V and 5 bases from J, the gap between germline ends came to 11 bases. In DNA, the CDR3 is TGCGCCAGCAGCTTGGTGGCTACGTCGGAGACCCAGTACTTC. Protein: CASSLVATSETQYF.

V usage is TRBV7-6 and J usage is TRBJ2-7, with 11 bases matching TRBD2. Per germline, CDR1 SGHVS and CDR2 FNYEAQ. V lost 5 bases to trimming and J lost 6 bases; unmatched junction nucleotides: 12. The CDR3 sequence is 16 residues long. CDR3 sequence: CASSLYTSGRRGEQYF. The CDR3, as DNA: TGTGCCAGCAGCCTGTATACTAGCGGGAGACGAGGCGAGCAGTACTTC. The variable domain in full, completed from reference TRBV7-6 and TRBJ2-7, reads GAGVSQSPRYKVTKRGQDVALRCDPISGHVSLYWYRQALGQGPEFLTYFNYEAQQDKSGLPNDRFSAERPEGSISTLTIQRTEQRDSAMYRCASSLYTSGRRGEQYFGPGTRLTVT.

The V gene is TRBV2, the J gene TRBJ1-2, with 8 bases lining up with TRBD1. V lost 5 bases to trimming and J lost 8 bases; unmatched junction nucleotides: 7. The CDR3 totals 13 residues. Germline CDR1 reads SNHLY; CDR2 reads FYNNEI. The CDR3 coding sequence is TGTGCCAGCAGTCCACGGACAGGGCTCGGCTACACCTTC. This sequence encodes CASSPRTGLGYTF.

The CDR3 protein is CAIRGAIGGGTLKETQYF. The CDR3 nucleotides read TGTGCCATCAGGGGGGCCATCGGGGGAGGGACCCTGAAAGAGACCCAGTACTTC. This chain links TRBV10-3 with TRBJ2-5, with D tentatively TRBD2 (7 bases). This CDR3 contains 18 residues. Germline V CDR1 and CDR2: ENHRY, SYGVKD. The V end was cut by 6 bases, the J end by 3 bases, with 26 bases between.

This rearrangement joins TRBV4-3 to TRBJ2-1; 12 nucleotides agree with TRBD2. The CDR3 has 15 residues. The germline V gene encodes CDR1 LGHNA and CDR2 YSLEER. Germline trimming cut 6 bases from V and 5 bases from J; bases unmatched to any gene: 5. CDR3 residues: CASRPRLAGDNEQFF. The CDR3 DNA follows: TGCGCCAGCAGACCCCGACTAGCGGGAGACAATGAGCAGTTCTTC.

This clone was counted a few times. The CDR3 coding sequence is TGTGCCAGCAGGCCCGGGACGGGTGGCTATGGCTACACCTTC. Translation gives CASRPGTGGYGYTF. The rearrangement links TRBV2 to TRBJ1-2, with D perhaps TRBD1 (5 bases). Deletions cut 6 bases from V and 4 bases from J, with 15 bases between. Germline CDR1 SNHLY, CDR2 FYNNEI. The CDR3 has 14 residues.

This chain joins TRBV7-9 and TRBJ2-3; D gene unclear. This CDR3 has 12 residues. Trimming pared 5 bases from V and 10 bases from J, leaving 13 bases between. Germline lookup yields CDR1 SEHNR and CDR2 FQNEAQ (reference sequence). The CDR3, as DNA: TGTGCCAGCAGCCCGACTTCCCGGGCGCAGTATTTT. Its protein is CASSPTSRAQYF.

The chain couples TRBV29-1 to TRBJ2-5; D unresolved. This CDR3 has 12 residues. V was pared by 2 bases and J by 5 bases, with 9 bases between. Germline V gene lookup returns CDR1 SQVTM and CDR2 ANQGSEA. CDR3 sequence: CSVERRGETQYF. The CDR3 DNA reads TGCAGCGTTGAACGGAGAGGCGAGACCCAGTACTTC.